This note documents a single T cell receptor beta chain sequence. V shed 4 bases and J 4 bases; nucleotides not matched to a gene: 10. The CDR3 is 16 amino acids. Germline V lookup: CDR1 SQVTM, CDR2 ANQGSEA. This entry is derived from a study of blood T cell repertoires in COVID-19. Background on the study: Spain, Italy and the United States supplied samples that represented acute and convalescent COVID-19. PBMCs, B-cell-depleted T cells, or T cells were the source of the cDNA or gDNA that made up the material.

Per the study methods: Cell counts per sample came from amplifying reference gene primers. TCRdb's table, derived via immunoSEQ multiplex PCR, lists solely in-frame clones and lacks some. V and J calls and clone size are as listed in that table; D and trimming were resolved from the DNA. The sample carries some 96,000 clones, approximately 89% recorded once. This clonotype was sampled from a man aged 45-65 years with acute or convalescent COVID-19. This chain links TRBV29-1 with TRBJ1-2; 12 bases align to TRBD1. Sequenced material: peripheral blood. The CDR3 DNA reads as TGCAGCGTTGTCCCGGGACAGGGGGCGCTTCCCTATGGCTACACCTTC. Residues: CSVVPGQGALPYGYTF.